These 4 T cell receptor beta chains were all obtained from the same sample, sequenced in a study of cytomegalovirus exposure and HLA in healthy donors. The PCR made use of 60 Vbeta and 13 Jbeta primers. Data came from immunoSEQ multiplex PCR; TCRdb stores just in-frame clones and leaves some out. Seen here are about 170,000 clones, around 80% observed once, and the top ten hold less than 0.9%. The sample taken for sequencing was PBMCs. Every receptor here comes from a female donor in good health and CMV-seronegative.

The rearrangement uses TRBV30 and TRBJ2-1; 11 nucleotides align to TRBD2. This CDR3 has 13 amino acids. With V trimmed by 2 bases and J by 14 bases, 8 bases remained unmatched. Germline-derived CDR1 and CDR2 are GTSNPN and SVGIG (reference sequence). The chain's CDR3 is CAWSFTSGSGEFF. CDR3 DNA sequence: TGTGCCTGGAGTTTCACTAGCGGGAGTGGAGAGTTCTTC.

The chain has TRBV7-2 and TRBJ1-1; a possible D gene is TRBD1 (5 bases). Trimming left V 4 bases short and J 11 bases short, with 14 bases between. From germline, CDR1 is SGHTA and CDR2 FQGNSA. The CDR3 length is 12 residues. In nucleotides, the CDR3 is TGTGCCAGCAGCTCGGGGGGGGGACGGGCTTTCTTT. Residues: CASSSGGGRAFF.

CDR3 sequence: CASSVGTTGGDTQYF. The DNA for the CDR3 is TGTGCCAGCAGCGTAGGCACTACAGGGGGAGATACGCAGTATTTT. The rearrangement uses TRBV9 and TRBJ2-3; the match to TRBD1 covers 8 bases. V lost 0 bases to trimming and J lost 5 bases; unmatched junction nucleotides: 5. The germline gives CDR1 SGDLS, CDR2 YYNGEE. The CDR3 is made up of 15 amino acids. Together with reference TRBV9 and TRBJ2-3, the CDR3 gives the full variable domain: DSGVTQTPKHLITATGQRVTLRCSPRSGDLSVYWYQQSLDQGLQFLIQYYNGEERAKGNILERFSAQQFPDLHSELNLSSLELGDSALYFCASSVGTTGGDTQYFGPGTRLTVL.

This chain links TRBV27 with TRBJ2-7; D is possibly TRBD2 (6 bases). V dropped 5 bases and J dropped 4 bases, with 9 bases sitting between them. This CDR3 has 12 amino acids. From germline, CDR1 is MNHEY and CDR2 SMNVEV (reference sequence). DNA of the CDR3: TGTGCCAGCAGTCCCGGGAGATACGAGCAGTACTTC. Its protein product is CASSPGRYEQYF.